This T cell receptor beta chain was identified during a study of T cell responses to AZD1222 COVID-19 vaccine. About the research overall: Combined were second doses at about 4 or about 12 weeks.

The CDR3 is made up of 13 amino acids. V was clipped by 3 bases and J by 9 bases; unmatched bases: 8. Germline CDR1 reads SGHVS; CDR2 reads FQNEAQ. The study, taken as a whole, reports: Spike-specific TCR breadth and depth went up after people got two AZD1222 doses. Spike-wide coverage was observed for vaccine-associated CD4 TCRs, with dominant responses at 160-218 and 743-854. Epitopes outside B.1.351 and B.1.1.7 mutated regions reportedly drew nearly half of spike TCRs.

This clone was counted a few times. The antigen remains undetermined. Here immunoSEQ multiplex PCR was the method, and the copy in TCRdb shows in-frame clones only, minus some. The table includes more than 90,000 clones, roughly nine tenths detected once. This receptor was obtained from an adult in good health. The chain couples TRBV7-8 to TRBJ2-7; 7 bases map to TRBD2. Sequencing used peripheral blood, obtained on day 0 of AZD1222 vaccination. CDR3 sequence reads: CASSLETSSGQYF. As DNA, the CDR3 is TGTGCCAGCAGCTTGGAGACTAGCTCAGGGCAGTACTTC.